Reported below is one TCR beta chain. The data were taken from a study of blood T cell repertoires in COVID-19. At the level of the study: Acute and convalescent COVID-19 samples came from the United States, Italy and Spain. From T cells, B-cell-depleted T cells, or PBMCs came the material, which was cDNA or gDNA.

Produced via immunoSEQ multiplex PCR; TCRdb's table is partial and in-frame only. The sample includes around 100,000 clones, more than 75% of them seen just once. V lost 3 bases and J lost 6, with 18 bases in between. Germline CDR1 reads LNHDA; CDR2 reads SQIVND (reference sequence). CDR3 length equals 16 residues. This TCR derives from a man younger than 40 in a cohort sampled during active COVID-19. The sequenced sample consisted of peripheral blood. The rearrangement uses TRBV19 and TRBJ2-1; possible D gene TRBD1, 7 bases. CDR3 residues: CASSIEEGAGGNEQFF. CDR3 in DNA: TGTGCCAGTAGTATCGAGGAGGGGGCCGGAGGCAATGAGCAGTTCTTC.